Reported below is one T cell receptor beta chain. Profiled with immunoSEQ multiplex PCR; TCRdb holds only in-frame clones, not every one. The profile shows 95,000 to 100,000 clones, just over 95% of them singletons. The entry originates in a study of technical replicates of blood from a few donors. In germline, CDR1 is SNHLY, CDR2 FYNNEI. The CDR3 is 11 amino acids. Sample: T cells isolated from PBMCs. The rearrangement joins TRBV2 to TRBJ2-5; no reliable D call. The better agreement between TRBJ2-7 and the DNA end casts doubt on the J call. The receptor comes from a human donor in good health. The CDR3 DNA reads TGTGCCAGCAGTGAAGAATCCGAGCAGTACTTC. It yields the protein CASSEESEQYF.